This entry features one TCR beta chain sequence. Its antigen is unidentified. The record originates from a study of siplizumab effects on memory and regulatory T cells. Whole-study findings and limits: Siplizumab significantly lowered the alloreactive sequences that could be traced to unstimulated CD4+ memory cells. It seemed that naive T cells were more diverse than memory cells and were major contributors to the alloresponse. Assignment to unstimulated subsets succeeded for only a minor fraction of the alloreactive clones.

Around 9.6 x 10^4 TCR templates per sample were sequenced. Profiling relied on immunoSEQ multiplex PCR, and the TCRdb table lists in-frame clones only, not all of them. The repertoire holds some 100,000 clones, with roughly 96% as singletons. Germline V gives CDR1 MDHEN, CDR2 SYDVKM. The CDR3 length is 15 residues. Trimming pared 4 bases from V and 2 bases from J, leaving 15 bases between. This clonotype was sampled from a human donor in good health. This chain links TRBV28 with TRBJ2-7; possible D gene TRBD1, 5 bases. Input material: naive CD4+ T cells sorted from blood. The CDR3 protein is CASSSPGRAPYEQYF. The DNA of the CDR3 is TGTGCCAGCAGTTCTCCCGGCAGGGCCCCCTACGAGCAGTACTTC.